These 25 T cell receptor beta chains originate from one sample sequenced in a study of blood T cell repertoires in COVID-19. The method was immunoSEQ multiplex PCR; TCRdb's version includes in-frame clones alone and lacks a portion of them. Among under 500,000 clones listed, around 90% were seen once. Sequencing input: PBMCs or T cells enriched from blood (not recorded which). The source of these receptors is a woman in her late teens or twenties with acute COVID-19.

J is TRBJ2-1 and V is TRBV24-1; tentatively, D is TRBD2 (5 bases). Germline V gene sequence: CDR1 KGHDR, CDR2 SFDVKD. This CDR3 is built from 16 residues. V dropped 2 bases and J dropped 0 bases, with 10 bases sitting between them. CDR3 coding DNA: TGTGCCACCAGTGATTCCAGCGGCCGCTCCTACAATGAGCAGTTCTTC. Translating it yields CATSDSSGRSYNEQFF.

Worth noting for this clone: One end of the junction is discordant with germline, which a read error may explain. This chain uses TRBV12-3 or TRBV12-4 with TRBJ1-6; D might be TRBD1 (5 bases). This CDR3 is 12 amino acids long. CDR3: CACRVAESPLHF. DNA for the CDR3: TGTGCCTGCAGGGTAGCGGAATCACCCCTCCACTTT.

The chain couples TRBV9 to TRBJ1-1, with 10 bases aligning to TRBD1. J was trimmed by 6 bases and V by 3 bases; bases with no gene match: 8. This CDR3 has 15 residues. CDR1 is SGDLS, CDR2 YYNGEE, per germline. The CDR3 DNA sequence: TGTGCCAGCAGCGGCGGACAGGGGGTAATCGCTGAAGCTTTCTTT. This encodes CASSGGQGVIAEAFF.

V is TRBV2 and J is TRBJ1-2; the D gene is possibly TRBD1 (6 bases). CDR1 and CDR2 (germline): SNHLY, FYNNEI. V was shortened by 7 bases and J by 4 bases, with 16 bases between the two germline ends. CDR3 length: 14 residues. The CDR3 region is CASTLRKGGYGYTF. The DNA for the CDR3 is TGTGCCAGCACCCTCAGAAAAGGGGGCTATGGCTACACCTTC. The full variable domain, its missing parts supplied by reference TRBV2 and TRBJ1-2, is EPEVTQTPSHQVTQMGQEVILRCVPISNHLYFYWYRQILGQKVEFLVSFYNNEISEKSEIFDDQFSVERPDGSNFTLKIRSTKLEDSAMYFCASTLRKGGYGYTFGSGTRLTVV.

The count of this clone is one. J is TRBJ1-5 and V is TRBV3-1 (or the pseudogene TRBV3-2); no reliable D call. Trimming removed 2 bases at V and 2 bases at J, with 10 bases between. Germline V gene sequence: CDR1 LGHDT, CDR2 YNNKEL (reference sequence). The CDR3 has 15 residues. The CDR3: CASSQPRVGNQPQHF. The DNA of the CDR3 is TGTGCCAGCAGCCAACCGAGGGTAGGCAATCAGCCCCAGCATTTT.

This clone was detected only once. The chain carries TRBV6-2 or TRBV6-3 and TRBJ2-1; 8 bases align to TRBD2. Germline V CDR1 and CDR2: MNHEY, SVGEGT. The J segment lost 8 bases and the V segment lost 6 bases, leaving 9 bases of the junction unmatched. The CDR3 is 14 amino acids. The CDR3 bases are TGTGCCAGCAGCGGGACTAGTTGGGTCGATGAGCAGTTCTTC. Amino acids: CASSGTSWVDEQFF.

The chain recombines TRBV11-2 with TRBJ2-1; D might be TRBD2 (5 bases). Germline V gene data show CDR1 as SGHAT and CDR2 as FQNNGV. The CDR3 is 13 residues long. Trimming cost V 2 bases and J 9 bases, with 11 bases left between them. The DNA of the CDR3 is TGTGCCAGCAGCTTACCGCGGGCGGGTGAGCAGTTCTTC. Translation: CASSLPRAGEQFF.

V and J are TRBV30 and TRBJ1-6, with D perhaps matching TRBD1 (6 bases). In germline, CDR1 is GTSNPN, CDR2 SVGIG (reference sequence). The CDR3 contains 13 residues. V was clipped by 2 bases and J by 4 bases, with 6 bases between them. The CDR3 region has the DNA TGTGCCTGGAGTAGGGGGTATAATTCACCCCTCCACTTT. Translation: CAWSRGYNSPLHF.

This chain joins TRBV28 and TRBJ1-1; 7 nucleotides line up with TRBD1. From germline, CDR1 is MDHEN and CDR2 SYDVKM. CDR3 length equals 14 residues. The ends lost 6 bases at V and 11 bases at J; junction bases unmatched: 15. The CDR3 DNA reads TGTGCCAGCAGCCTAGGGGGCCCCGGTTCGGCTGCTTTCTTT. Encoded protein: CASSLGGPGSAAFF.

The rearrangement joins TRBV29-1 to TRBJ1-1; D may be TRBD1 (5 bases). The CDR3 runs to 13 residues. Germline CDR1 reads SQVTM; CDR2 reads ANQGSEA. For the CDR3, the DNA is TGCAGAGGCGGACACACCACGGGGGTTGAAGCTTTCTTT. This encodes CRGGHTTGVEAFF.

The chain joins TRBV9 to TRBJ1-2; D gene uncertain. The CDR3 has 14 amino acids. In germline, CDR1 is SGDLS, CDR2 YYNGEE. Trimming shortened V by 0 bases and J by 4 bases, and 10 bases separated the two germline ends. CDR3 DNA: TGTGCCAGCAGCGTAGATGAAGTGAGCTATGGCTACACCTTC. Its protein product is CASSVDEVSYGYTF.

V and J are TRBV19 and TRBJ1-6, with D unclear. Looked up from germline, CDR1 is LNHDA and CDR2 is SQIVND (reference sequence). Trimming removed 4 bases at V and 7 bases at J, with 14 bases between. The CDR3 extends over 15 amino acids. For the CDR3, the DNA is TGTGCCAGTAGTAACCTCGCAGGTCAAAATTCACCCCTCCACTTT. Amino acid sequence: CASSNLAGQNSPLHF.

The chain links TRBV28 to TRBJ2-3, with 9 nucleotides matching TRBD1. The germline CDR1 and CDR2 sequences are MDHEN and SYDVKM. V shed 5 bases, J shed 7 bases, and the junction held 13 bases outside the gene matches. The CDR3 totals 16 residues. CDR3 coding DNA: TGTGCCAGCAGTCCTCCGGGACAGGGTGATAGGAATACGCAGTATTTT. This codes for CASSPPGQGDRNTQYF.

The CDR3 loop is CASTPTGMDTEAFF. In DNA form, the CDR3 reads TGTGCCAGCACACCGACAGGGATGGACACTGAAGCTTTCTTT. The chain couples TRBV5-5 to TRBJ1-1; 7 bases line up with TRBD1. Germline CDR1 and CDR2: SGHKS and YYEKEE (reference sequence). With V trimmed by 6 bases and J by 3 bases, 8 bases remained unmatched. The CDR3 has 14 residues.

V is TRBV11-2 and J is TRBJ1-3, with D unresolved. The CDR3 totals 15 residues. V was shortened by 2 bases and J by 0 bases, with 8 bases between the two germline ends. Germline CDR1 is SGHAT and CDR2 is FQNNGV. CDR3 residues: CASSLISGSGNTIYF. The CDR3 bases are TGTGCCAGCAGCTTAATCAGCGGCTCTGGAAACACCATATATTTT.

In its sample, this clone was seen a few times. This chain joins TRBV19 and TRBJ2-1, with 11 bases aligning to TRBD2. This CDR3 is built from 14 residues. V trimming: 8 bases; J trimming: 3 bases; junction bases outside the gene matches: 3. Germline CDR1 and CDR2: LNHDA and SQIVND (reference sequence). The CDR3 protein is CASSGTSGYNEQFF. For the CDR3, the DNA is TGTGCCAGTTCCGGGACTAGCGGCTACAATGAGCAGTTCTTC.

This chain joins TRBV7-9 and TRBJ2-1, with D maybe TRBD1 (5 bases). The germline gives CDR1 SEHNR, CDR2 FQNEAQ (reference sequence). This CDR3 contains 17 residues. V was cut by 2 bases and J by 5 bases, with 19 bases left in between. The CDR3 here is CASSLKPQGRTHNEQFF. The CDR3 DNA follows: TGTGCCAGCAGCTTAAAGCCGCAGGGTAGGACACACAATGAGCAGTTCTTC.

There are a few counts of this clone. The chain combines TRBV7-9 with TRBJ2-3; tentatively, D is TRBD1 (6 bases). Trimming removed 1 base at V and 5 bases at J, with 13 bases between. This CDR3 has 15 amino acids. Germline CDR1 SEHNR, CDR2 FQNEAQ (reference sequence). CDR3 region: CASSLVRDKLDTQYF. CDR3 in DNA: TGTGCCAGCAGCTTAGTACGGGACAAACTAGATACGCAGTATTTT.

This sequence joins TRBV19 and TRBJ2-1, with D perhaps TRBD2 (5 bases). Germline V lookup: CDR1 LNHDA, CDR2 SQIVND (reference sequence). V was clipped by 7 bases and J by 8 bases, with 15 bases between them. The CDR3 consists of 13 residues. CDR3 loop: CASIGLLSYEQFF. The CDR3 bases are TGTGCCAGTATCGGACTGCTAAGCTATGAGCAGTTCTTC.

This clone came up once. At one end, the junction sequence differs from germline, possibly due to a read error. The chain carries TRBV7-7 and TRBJ2-1; the match to TRBD2 covers 12 bases. The CDR3 runs 16 residues. Germline CDR1 and CDR2: SSHAT and FNYEAQ (reference sequence). This chain's CDR3 is CASSLELAGGHNEQFF. The CDR3, as DNA: TGTGCTAGCAGCTTAGAACTAGCGGGGGGACACAATGAGCAGTTCTTC.

The chain recombines TRBV15 with TRBJ2-1, with D possibly TRBD2 on 5 matching bases. CDR1 and CDR2 from the germline V gene are LNHNV and YYDKDF (reference sequence). The CDR3 is 13 amino acids. Trimming removed 5 bases at V and 5 bases at J, with 10 bases between. The CDR3 DNA follows: TGTGCCACCAGCTTCCCGGGGAACAATGAGCAGTTCTTC. It specifies CATSFPGNNEQFF.

The chain recombines TRBV9 with TRBJ1-3; D perhaps matches TRBD1 (6 bases). The CDR3 has 15 residues. Germline V gene sequence: CDR1 SGDLS, CDR2 YYNGEE. V was pared by 2 bases and J by 1 base, with 10 bases between. The CDR3 region is CASSVTQGSGNTIYF. The CDR3 DNA follows: TGTGCCAGCAGCGTGACACAGGGTTCTGGAAACACCATATATTTT. Combining the CDR3 with reference TRBV9 and TRBJ1-3 gives the whole variable domain DSGVTQTPKHLITATGQRVTLRCSPRSGDLSVYWYQQSLDQGLQFLIQYYNGEERAKGNILERFSAQQFPDLHSELNLSSLELGDSALYFCASSVTQGSGNTIYFGEGSWLTVV.

The rearrangement uses TRBV7-9 and TRBJ1-5, with TRBD1 matching over 10 bases. This CDR3 comprises 17 residues. V gave up 5 bases and J gave up 5 bases; unmatched junction bases: 12. CDR1 and CDR2 from the germline V gene are SEHNR and FQNEAQ (reference sequence). The CDR3 region is CASSPPGTGVRDQPQHF. The CDR3 DNA is TGTGCCAGCAGCCCCCCCGGGACAGGGGTACGGGATCAGCCCCAGCATTTT.

The chain links TRBV18 to TRBJ2-1, with a tentative D call TRBD2 (5 bases). The CDR3 contains 15 residues. CDR1 is KGHSH and CDR2 is LQKENI in the germline V gene. Trimming pared 4 bases from V and 4 bases from J, leaving 14 bases between. The CDR3 nucleotides read TGTGCCAGCTCACGTAACGGACTGGGATACAATGAGCAGTTCTTC. This gives the protein CASSRNGLGYNEQFF.

The rearrangement joins TRBV7-3 to TRBJ2-2, with D possibly matching TRBD2 (5 bases). This CDR3 has 14 amino acids. CDR1 is SGHTA and CDR2 is FQGTGA in the germline V gene. Between the trimmed V and J ends, which lost 6 bases and 7 bases, there was a span of 15 bases. CDR3 region: CASSLEGIDGELFF. The DNA for the CDR3 is TGTGCCAGCAGTCTAGAGGGTATAGACGGGGAGCTGTTTTTT.